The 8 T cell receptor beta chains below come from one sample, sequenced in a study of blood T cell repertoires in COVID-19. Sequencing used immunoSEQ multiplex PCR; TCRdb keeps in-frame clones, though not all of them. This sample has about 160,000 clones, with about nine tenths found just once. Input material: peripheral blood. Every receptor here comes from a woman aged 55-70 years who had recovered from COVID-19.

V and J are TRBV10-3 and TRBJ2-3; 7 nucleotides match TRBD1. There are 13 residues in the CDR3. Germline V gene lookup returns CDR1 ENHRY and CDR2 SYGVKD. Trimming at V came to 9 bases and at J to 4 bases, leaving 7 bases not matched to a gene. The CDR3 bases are TGTGCCATAACAGGGGCATCGGCAGATACGCAGTATTTT. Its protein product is CAITGASADTQYF.

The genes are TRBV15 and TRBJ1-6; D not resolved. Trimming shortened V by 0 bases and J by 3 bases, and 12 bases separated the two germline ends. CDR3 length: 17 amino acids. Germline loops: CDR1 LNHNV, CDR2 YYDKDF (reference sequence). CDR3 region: CATSRDVWPYYNSPLHF. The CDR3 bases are TGTGCCACCAGCAGAGATGTTTGGCCTTACTATAATTCACCCCTCCACTTT.

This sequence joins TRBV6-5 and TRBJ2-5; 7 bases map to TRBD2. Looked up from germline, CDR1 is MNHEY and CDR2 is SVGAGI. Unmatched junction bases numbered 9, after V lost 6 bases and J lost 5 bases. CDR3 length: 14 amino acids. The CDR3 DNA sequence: TGTGCCAGCAGCAACGCGGGGGTGTCCGAGACCCAGTACTTC. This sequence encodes CASSNAGVSETQYF.

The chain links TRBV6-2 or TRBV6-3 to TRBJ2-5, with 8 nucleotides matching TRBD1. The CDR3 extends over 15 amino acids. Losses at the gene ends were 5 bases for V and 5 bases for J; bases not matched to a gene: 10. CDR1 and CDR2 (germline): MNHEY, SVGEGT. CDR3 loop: CASSRYRTGRETQYF. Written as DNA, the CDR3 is TGTGCCAGCAGTCGGTACCGGACAGGGCGCGAGACCCAGTACTTC.

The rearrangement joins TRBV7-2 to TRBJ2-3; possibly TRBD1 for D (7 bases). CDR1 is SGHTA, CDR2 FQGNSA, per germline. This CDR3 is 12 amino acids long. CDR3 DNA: TGTGGTTGCGGGGACAGAGGAGATACGCAGTATTTT. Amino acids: CGCGDRGDTQYF.

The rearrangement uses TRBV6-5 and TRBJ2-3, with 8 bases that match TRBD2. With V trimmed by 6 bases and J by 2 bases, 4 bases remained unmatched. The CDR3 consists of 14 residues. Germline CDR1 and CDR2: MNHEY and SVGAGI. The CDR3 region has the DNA TGTGCCAGCAGGATCGGGGGGGCCACAGATACGCAGTATTTT. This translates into CASRIGGATDTQYF.

CDR3: CASSLQGSNTGELFF. CDR3 bases: TGTGCCAGCAGCTTACAGGGTTCGAACACCGGGGAGCTGTTTTTT. The rearrangement uses TRBV7-9 and TRBJ2-2, with D perhaps matching TRBD1 (5 bases). Germline V CDR1 and CDR2: SEHNR, FQNEAQ (reference sequence). Trimming shortened V by 2 bases and J by 0 bases, and 7 bases separated the two germline ends. The CDR3 has 15 amino acids.

The CDR3 is CASSLGASGGQQETQYF. The CDR3 coding sequence is TGTGCCAGCAGCTTAGGTGCTAGCGGGGGCCAACAAGAGACCCAGTACTTC. V usage is TRBV11-2 and J usage is TRBJ2-5, with 10 nucleotides matching TRBD2. The CDR3 is made up of 17 amino acids. Germline CDR1 is SGHAT and CDR2 is FQNNGV. V lost 1 base, J lost 2 bases, and 7 bases stayed unmatched. Based on the CDR3 plus reference TRBV11-2 and TRBJ2-5, the full variable domain is EAGVAQSPRYKIIEKRQSVAFWCNPISGHATLYWYQQILGQGPKLLIQFQNNGVVDDSQLPKDRFSAERLKGVDSTLKIQPAKLEDSAVYLCASSLGASGGQQETQYFGPGTRLLVL.